These T cell receptor beta chains were read from a single sample in a study of control samples from healthy donors and cancer patients. Assay used: immunoSEQ multiplex PCR; TCRdb lists only in-frame clones, some missing. Of 150,000 or so clones listed, around 95% were seen once; the top ten hold 4.5% to 6%. Sequencing was performed on blood. The receptor set was obtained from a man aged 40-50 years in good health. Each CDR3 is given with its conserved first and last residue. Fields, in order: D gene, J gene, V gene, clone size, CDR3 DNA, CDR3 protein. D genes are given only for firm matches. Some rows have no size entry. The others give once, few or many, or a class for an expanded clone.

D gene: TRBD2; J gene: TRBJ2-2; V gene: TRBV4-1; clone size: -; CDR3 DNA: TGCGCCAGCAGCCACGTTCTCACGGGGGGCACCGGGGAGCTGTTTTTT; CDR3 protein: CASSHVLTGGTGELFF
D gene: TRBD1; J gene: TRBJ1-1; V gene: TRBV6-5; clone size: -; CDR3 DNA: TGTGCCAGCACCTCGGGACAGCCGAACACTGAAGCTTTCTTT; CDR3 protein: CASTSGQPNTEAFF
D gene: TRBD1; J gene: TRBJ1-1; V gene: TRBV9; clone size: -; CDR3 DNA: TGTGCCAGCAACCGGGACAGTGGCGGCACTGAAGCTTTCTTT; CDR3 protein: CASNRDSGGTEAFF
D gene: -; J gene: TRBJ2-3; V gene: TRBV5-1; clone size: once; CDR3 DNA: TGCGCCAGCAGCTTGGGGGGCCAGGGATACACAGATACGCAGTATTTT; CDR3 protein: CASSLGGQGYTDTQYF
D gene: -; J gene: TRBJ1-3; V gene: TRBV7-8; clone size: -; CDR3 DNA: TGTGCCAGCAGCTTAGGGGACGGAAACACCATATATTTT; CDR3 protein: CASSLGDGNTIYF
D gene: -; J gene: TRBJ1-1; V gene: TRBV2; clone size: -; CDR3 DNA: TGTGCCAGCAGTGAACGTTGGGGGTGGACTGAAGCTTTCTTT; CDR3 protein: CASSERWGWTEAFF
D gene: TRBD2; J gene: TRBJ2-1; V gene: TRBV7-9; clone size: -; CDR3 DNA: TGTGCCAGCAGCCAGTCCAGCGGGGGCTACAATGAGCAGTTCTTC; CDR3 protein: CASSQSSGGYNEQFF
D gene: -; J gene: TRBJ1-2; V gene: TRBV19; clone size: -; CDR3 DNA: TGTGCCAGTAGTATTGGGGGAAGGGGAGGCTACACCTTC; CDR3 protein: CASSIGGRGGYTF
D gene: TRBD1; J gene: TRBJ2-3; V gene: TRBV10-3; clone size: -; CDR3 DNA: TGTGCCATCAGCGGGGACAGGCGGAGCACAGATACGCAGTATTTT; CDR3 protein: CAISGDRRSTDTQYF
D gene: -; J gene: TRBJ1-2; V gene: TRBV27; clone size: -; CDR3 DNA: TGTGCCAGCAGAAGAGGGGTGGATCTCACAGATGGCTACACCTTC; CDR3 protein: CASRRGVDLTDGYTF
D gene: -; J gene: TRBJ1-6; V gene: TRBV7-8; clone size: -; CDR3 DNA: TGTGCCAGCAGCTCCGCGTGGGGAAATAATTCACCCCTCCACTTT; CDR3 protein: CASSSAWGNNSPLHF
D gene: -; J gene: TRBJ1-5; V gene: TRBV9; clone size: once; CDR3 DNA: TGTGCCAGCAGCGTAGGGGGGGACTGGGGACAGCCCCAGCATTTT; CDR3 protein: CASSVGGDWGQPQHF
D gene: -; J gene: TRBJ2-2; V gene: TRBV12-3/TRBV12-4; clone size: -; CDR3 DNA: TGTGCCAGCAGCCCCATCGTTAGCGGGGAGCTGTTTTTT; CDR3 protein: CASSPIVSGELFF
D gene: TRBD1; J gene: TRBJ2-7; V gene: TRBV4-1; clone size: few; CDR3 DNA: TGCGCCAGCAGCCAAGATCATCTTAGGGACAGGGGATTCTACGAGCAGTACTTC; CDR3 protein: CASSQDHLRDRGFYEQYF
D gene: -; J gene: TRBJ1-2; V gene: TRBV27; clone size: -; CDR3 DNA: TGTGCCAGCAGAATGACAGCTACTAACTATGGCTACACCTTC; CDR3 protein: CASRMTATNYGYTF
D gene: -; J gene: TRBJ1-4; V gene: TRBV27; clone size: -; CDR3 DNA: TGTGCCAGCAGTTTGAGGTGGAACCCTAATGAAAAACTGTTTTTT; CDR3 protein: CASSLRWNPNEKLFF
D gene: -; J gene: TRBJ2-5; V gene: TRBV6-5; clone size: -; CDR3 DNA: TGTGCCAGCAGTTCCTTCGACAGCCCCCTAGGGACCCAGTACTTC; CDR3 protein: CASSSFDSPLGTQYF
D gene: -; J gene: TRBJ2-7; V gene: TRBV14; clone size: -; CDR3 DNA: TGTGCCAGCAGCCCGCGCCGGGACAAACTCTACGAGCAGTACTTC; CDR3 protein: CASSPRRDKLYEQYF
D gene: TRBD1; J gene: TRBJ2-7; V gene: TRBV18; clone size: -; CDR3 DNA: TGTGCCAGCTCACCGGGGAGACAGGGAAGCGAGCAGTACTTC; CDR3 protein: CASSPGRQGSEQYF
D gene: -; J gene: TRBJ1-2; V gene: TRBV21-1; clone size: -; CDR3 DNA: TGTGCCAGCAACTTCAAATCGCCCGTTCCCTATGGCTACACCTTC; CDR3 protein: CASNFKSPVPYGYTF
D gene: -; J gene: TRBJ1-2; V gene: TRBV19; clone size: -; CDR3 DNA: TGTGCCAGTAGTCCCAACCCGGACCGTTCTCACTATGGCTACACCTTC; CDR3 protein: CASSPNPDRSHYGYTF
D gene: -; J gene: TRBJ2-7; V gene: TRBV27; clone size: -; CDR3 DNA: TGTGCCAGCAGTTTAAGTCCGCTAGCCCCCTACGAGCAGTACTTC; CDR3 protein: CASSLSPLAPYEQYF
D gene: -; J gene: TRBJ1-2; V gene: TRBV10-3; clone size: once; CDR3 DNA: TGTGCCATCAGTGAGTCAGACCATGGCTACACCTTC; CDR3 protein: CAISESDHGYTF
D gene: -; J gene: TRBJ1-1; V gene: TRBV27; clone size: -; CDR3 DNA: TGTGCCAGCAGTATCGGGAAAAACACTGAAGCTTTCTTT; CDR3 protein: CASSIGKNTEAFF
D gene: TRBD2; J gene: TRBJ2-1; V gene: TRBV27; clone size: -; CDR3 DNA: TGTGCCAGCAGTTTAATGGGCGGGGGACCTTACAATGAGCAGTTCTTC; CDR3 protein: CASSLMGGGPYNEQFF
D gene: TRBD1; J gene: TRBJ1-2; V gene: TRBV2; clone size: few; CDR3 DNA: TGTGCCACCAGTGGGACAGGGGATGGCTACACCTTC; CDR3 protein: CATSGTGDGYTF
D gene: -; J gene: TRBJ1-5; V gene: TRBV2; clone size: -; CDR3 DNA: TGTGCCAGCGCCAGACGGAGGGGTCAGCCCCAGCATTTT; CDR3 protein: CASARRRGQPQHF
D gene: -; J gene: TRBJ1-5; V gene: TRBV5-4; clone size: -; CDR3 DNA: TGTGCCAGCAGCTTGGCAGGGGAGCCCCAGCATTTT; CDR3 protein: CASSLAGEPQHF
D gene: TRBD1; J gene: TRBJ1-4; V gene: TRBV4-1; clone size: -; CDR3 DNA: TGCGCCAGCAGCGTTGACAGGGCGGAAGAAAAACTGTTTTTT; CDR3 protein: CASSVDRAEEKLFF
D gene: -; J gene: TRBJ1-6; V gene: TRBV5-1; clone size: -; CDR3 DNA: TGCGCCAGCAGCTTGGCTTCGGGGAATTCACCCCTCCACTTT; CDR3 protein: CASSLASGNSPLHF
D gene: -; J gene: TRBJ1-1; V gene: TRBV18; clone size: -; CDR3 DNA: TGTGCCAGCTCACCAGCAGGGGCGAAGACTGAAGCTTTCTTT; CDR3 protein: CASSPAGAKTEAFF
D gene: -; J gene: TRBJ2-7; V gene: TRBV13; clone size: -; CDR3 DNA: TGTGCCAGCAGCTTAGGGAGGGGGGCCTACGAGCAGTACTTC; CDR3 protein: CASSLGRGAYEQYF
D gene: -; J gene: TRBJ1-3; V gene: TRBV3-1/TRBV3-2; clone size: -; CDR3 DNA: TGTGCCAGCAGCCAGCCCGGGCTGATCTCTGGAAACACCATATATTTT; CDR3 protein: CASSQPGLISGNTIYF
D gene: TRBD1; J gene: TRBJ2-7; V gene: TRBV5-1; clone size: -; CDR3 DNA: TGCGCCAGCTCAATTTTGACAGGGTCGTACGAGCAGTACTTC; CDR3 protein: CASSILTGSYEQYF
D gene: TRBD1; J gene: TRBJ1-2; V gene: TRBV9; clone size: -; CDR3 DNA: TGTGCCAGCAGCGCCTCAGGGGGCTATGGCTACACCTTC; CDR3 protein: CASSASGGYGYTF
D gene: -; J gene: TRBJ1-1; V gene: TRBV5-1; clone size: -; CDR3 DNA: TGCGCCAGCAGCTTGGCGGAGGGTTTGGACACTGAAGCTTTCTTT; CDR3 protein: CASSLAEGLDTEAFF
D gene: -; J gene: TRBJ1-5; V gene: TRBV12-3/TRBV12-4; clone size: -; CDR3 DNA: TGTGCCAGCAGTTTAGACAGCAATCAGCCCCAGCATTTT; CDR3 protein: CASSLDSNQPQHF
D gene: TRBD2; J gene: TRBJ2-2; V gene: TRBV9; clone size: -; CDR3 DNA: TGTGCCAGCAGCGTCGCGGGGGGGCCCGGGGAGCTGTTTTTT; CDR3 protein: CASSVAGGPGELFF
D gene: TRBD2; J gene: TRBJ2-1; V gene: TRBV3-1/TRBV3-2; clone size: -; CDR3 DNA: TGTGCCAGCAGCCAACTAGCGGGGGGGAGCAATGAGCAGTTCTTC; CDR3 protein: CASSQLAGGSNEQFF
D gene: -; J gene: TRBJ1-1; V gene: TRBV7-6; clone size: once; CDR3 DNA: TGTGCCAGCAGCTTAGTGGGGGGCGAGGACACTGAAGCTTTCTTT; CDR3 protein: CASSLVGGEDTEAFF
D gene: -; J gene: TRBJ2-4; V gene: TRBV4-3; clone size: -; CDR3 DNA: TGCGCCAGCAGCCAAGATCATGGGCTAGCTCTAAGCATTCAGTACTTC; CDR3 protein: CASSQDHGLALSIQYF
D gene: -; J gene: TRBJ1-5; V gene: TRBV6-2/TRBV6-3; clone size: -; CDR3 DNA: TGTGCCAGCAGACCTTTGGGGAACATCAATCAGCCCCAGCATTTT; CDR3 protein: CASRPLGNINQPQHF
D gene: TRBD1; J gene: TRBJ1-1; V gene: TRBV24-1; clone size: -; CDR3 DNA: TGTGCCACCCGGTCCCCGGGACAGGGGAAAGAAGCTTTCTTT; CDR3 protein: CATRSPGQGKEAFF
D gene: TRBD1; J gene: TRBJ2-3; V gene: TRBV19; clone size: -; CDR3 DNA: TGTGCCAGTAGTGACCTACCGGGACAGGGGAGAGATACGCAGTATTTT; CDR3 protein: CASSDLPGQGRDTQYF
D gene: TRBD1; J gene: TRBJ2-7; V gene: TRBV24-1; clone size: -; CDR3 DNA: TGTGCCACCAGTGATAGCGGGACAGGGTCGGAAGAGCAGTACTTC; CDR3 protein: CATSDSGTGSEEQYF
D gene: -; J gene: TRBJ2-2; V gene: TRBV10-3; clone size: -; CDR3 DNA: TGTGCCATCAGTGAAAGGGAATCCGGGGAGCTGTTTTTT; CDR3 protein: CAISERESGELFF
D gene: -; J gene: TRBJ1-1; V gene: TRBV11-2; clone size: -; CDR3 DNA: TGTGCCAGCAGTCCTTGGCCTGACACTGAAGCTTTCTTT; CDR3 protein: CASSPWPDTEAFF
D gene: -; J gene: TRBJ1-4; V gene: TRBV2; clone size: -; CDR3 DNA: TGTGCCAGCATTCGCCAGGGCATGGCTAATGAAAAACTGTTTTTT; CDR3 protein: CASIRQGMANEKLFF
D gene: TRBD1; J gene: TRBJ1-1; V gene: TRBV6-1; clone size: -; CDR3 DNA: TGTGCCAGCAGTGAAATCCACAGGGGTACGTTTGAAGCTTTCTTT; CDR3 protein: CASSEIHRGTFEAFF
D gene: -; J gene: TRBJ2-7; V gene: TRBV5-8; clone size: -; CDR3 DNA: TGTGCCAGCAGGCGAGGCGGCTACGAGCAGTACTTC; CDR3 protein: CASRRGGYEQYF
D gene: -; J gene: TRBJ2-7; V gene: TRBV6-6; clone size: -; CDR3 DNA: TGTGCCAGCAGTCCGACTTTGGACAGAACCTACGAGCAGTACTTC; CDR3 protein: CASSPTLDRTYEQYF
D gene: -; J gene: TRBJ2-3; V gene: TRBV6-2/TRBV6-3; clone size: -; CDR3 DNA: TGTGCCAGCAGCGGGGCCCTTAGCACAGATACGCAGTATTTT; CDR3 protein: CASSGALSTDTQYF
D gene: -; J gene: TRBJ1-6; V gene: TRBV9; clone size: -; CDR3 DNA: TGTGCCAGCAGCGTTGGCCTGACTAATTCACCCCTCCACTTT; CDR3 protein: CASSVGLTNSPLHF
D gene: -; J gene: TRBJ1-1; V gene: TRBV9; clone size: -; CDR3 DNA: TGTGCCAGCAGCGCCACAGGGTTCAACACTGAAGCTTTCTTT; CDR3 protein: CASSATGFNTEAFF